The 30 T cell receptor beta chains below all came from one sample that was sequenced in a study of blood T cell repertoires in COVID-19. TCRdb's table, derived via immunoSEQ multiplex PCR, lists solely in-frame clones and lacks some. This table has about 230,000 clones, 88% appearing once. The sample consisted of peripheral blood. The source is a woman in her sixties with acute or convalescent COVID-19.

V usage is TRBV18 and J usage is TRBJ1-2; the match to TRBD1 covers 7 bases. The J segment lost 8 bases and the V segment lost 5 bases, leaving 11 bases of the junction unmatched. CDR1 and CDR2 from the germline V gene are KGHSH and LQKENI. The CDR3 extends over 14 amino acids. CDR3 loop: CASSADREVGGYTF. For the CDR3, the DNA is TGTGCCAGCTCAGCAGACAGGGAGGTCGGGGGCTACACCTTC.

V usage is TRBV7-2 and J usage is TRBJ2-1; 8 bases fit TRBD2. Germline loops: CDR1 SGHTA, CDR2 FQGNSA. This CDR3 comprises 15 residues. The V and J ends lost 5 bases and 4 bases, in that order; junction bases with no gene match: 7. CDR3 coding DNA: TGTGCCAGCAGCCCAAGCGGGAGAGTGTACAATGAGCAGTTCTTC. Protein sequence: CASSPSGRVYNEQFF.

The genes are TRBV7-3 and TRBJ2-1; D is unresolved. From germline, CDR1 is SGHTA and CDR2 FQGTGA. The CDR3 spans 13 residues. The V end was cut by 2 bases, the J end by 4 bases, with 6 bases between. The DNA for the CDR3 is TGTGCCAGCAGCTTAGTCAGTTACAATGAGCAGTTCTTC. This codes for CASSLVSYNEQFF.

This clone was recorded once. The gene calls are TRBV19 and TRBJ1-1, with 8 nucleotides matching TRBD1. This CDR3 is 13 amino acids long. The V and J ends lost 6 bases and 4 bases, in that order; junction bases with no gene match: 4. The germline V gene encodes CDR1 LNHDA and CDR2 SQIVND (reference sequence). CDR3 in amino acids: CASSVTGGTEAFF. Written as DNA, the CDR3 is TGTGCCAGTAGCGTCACAGGGGGCACTGAAGCTTTCTTT.

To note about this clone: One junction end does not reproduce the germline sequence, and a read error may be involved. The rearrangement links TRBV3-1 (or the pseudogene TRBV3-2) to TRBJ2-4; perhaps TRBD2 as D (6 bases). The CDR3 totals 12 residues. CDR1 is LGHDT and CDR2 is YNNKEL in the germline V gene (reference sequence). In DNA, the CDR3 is TGTGCCAGCAGCCAAGTTGGGGGACTTATGGACTTC. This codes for CASSQVGGLMDF.

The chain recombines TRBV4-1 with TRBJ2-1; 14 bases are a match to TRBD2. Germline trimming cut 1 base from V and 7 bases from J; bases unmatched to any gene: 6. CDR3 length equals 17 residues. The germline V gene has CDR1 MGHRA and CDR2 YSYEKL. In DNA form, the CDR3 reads TGCGCCAGCAGCCAAGTTCGACTAGCGGGGGGGCTTAATGAGCAGTTCTTC. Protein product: CASSQVRLAGGLNEQFF.

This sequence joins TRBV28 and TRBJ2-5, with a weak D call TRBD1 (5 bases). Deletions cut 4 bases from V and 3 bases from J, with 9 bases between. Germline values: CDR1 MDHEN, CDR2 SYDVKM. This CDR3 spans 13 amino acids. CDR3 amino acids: CASSWTREETQYF. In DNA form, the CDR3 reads TGTGCCAGCAGTTGGACCAGGGAAGAGACCCAGTACTTC.

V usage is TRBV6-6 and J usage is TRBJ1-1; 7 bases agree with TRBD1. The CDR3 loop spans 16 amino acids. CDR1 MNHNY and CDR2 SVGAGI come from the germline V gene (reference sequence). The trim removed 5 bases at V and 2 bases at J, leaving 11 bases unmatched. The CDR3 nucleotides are TGTGCCAGCAGTCCCCCGCGGAGGGGGCTAAACACTGAAGCTTTCTTT. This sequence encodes CASSPPRRGLNTEAFF.

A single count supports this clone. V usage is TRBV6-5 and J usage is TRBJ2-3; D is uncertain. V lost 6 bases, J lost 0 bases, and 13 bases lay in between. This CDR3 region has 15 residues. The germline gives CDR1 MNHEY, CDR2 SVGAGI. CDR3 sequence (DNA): TGTGCCAGCAGCGCACCCCCTGAGAGCACAGATACGCAGTATTTT. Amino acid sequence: CASSAPPESTDTQYF.

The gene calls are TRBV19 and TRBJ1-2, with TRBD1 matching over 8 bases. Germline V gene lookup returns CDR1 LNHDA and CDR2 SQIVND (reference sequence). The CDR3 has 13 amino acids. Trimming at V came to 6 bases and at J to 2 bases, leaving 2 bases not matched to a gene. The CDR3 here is CASSRDRNYGYTF. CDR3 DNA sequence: TGTGCCAGTAGCCGGGACAGGAACTATGGCTACACCTTC.

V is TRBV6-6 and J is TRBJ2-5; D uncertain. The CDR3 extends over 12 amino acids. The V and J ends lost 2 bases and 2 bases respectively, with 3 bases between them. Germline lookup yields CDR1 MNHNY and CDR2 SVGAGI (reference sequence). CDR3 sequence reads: CASSYTQETQYF. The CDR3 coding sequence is TGTGCCAGCAGTTACACACAAGAGACCCAGTACTTC.

CDR3 DNA: TGTGCCAGCAGCTTACAGGACAGCGGAAAGACCCAGTACTTC. It codes for CASSLQDSGKTQYF. This chain joins TRBV7-6 and TRBJ2-5, with a possible D match to TRBD1 (6 bases). The V end lost 2 bases, the J end lost 6 bases, and 13 bases lay between the germline ends. This CDR3 contains 14 residues. Germline CDR1 SGHVS, CDR2 FNYEAQ.

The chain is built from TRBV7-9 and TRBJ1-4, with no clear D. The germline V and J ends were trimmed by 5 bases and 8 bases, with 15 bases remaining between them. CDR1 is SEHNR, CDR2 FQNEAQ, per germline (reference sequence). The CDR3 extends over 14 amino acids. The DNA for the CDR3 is TGTGCCAGCAGCCCAAGGTCCCGAGGGGAAAAACTGTTTTTT. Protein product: CASSPRSRGEKLFF.

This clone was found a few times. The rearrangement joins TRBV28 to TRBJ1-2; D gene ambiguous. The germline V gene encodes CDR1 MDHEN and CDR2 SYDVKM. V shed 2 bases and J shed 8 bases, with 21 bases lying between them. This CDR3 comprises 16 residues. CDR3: CASSLAGAERGRGYTF. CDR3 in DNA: TGTGCCAGCAGTTTAGCAGGAGCGGAGCGAGGAAGGGGCTACACCTTC.

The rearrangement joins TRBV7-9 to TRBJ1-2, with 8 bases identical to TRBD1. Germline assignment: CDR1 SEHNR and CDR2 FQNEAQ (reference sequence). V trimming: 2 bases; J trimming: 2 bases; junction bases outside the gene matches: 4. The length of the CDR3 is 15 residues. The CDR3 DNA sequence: TGTGCCAGCAGCTTAATGCAGGGGGCAAACTATGGCTACACCTTC. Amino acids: CASSLMQGANYGYTF.

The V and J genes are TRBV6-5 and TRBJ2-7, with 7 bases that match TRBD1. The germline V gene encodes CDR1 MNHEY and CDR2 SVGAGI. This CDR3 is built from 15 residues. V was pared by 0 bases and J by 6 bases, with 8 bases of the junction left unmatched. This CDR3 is CASSYSRQGAGEQYF. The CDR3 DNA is TGTGCCAGCAGTTACTCGAGACAGGGAGCCGGCGAGCAGTACTTC.

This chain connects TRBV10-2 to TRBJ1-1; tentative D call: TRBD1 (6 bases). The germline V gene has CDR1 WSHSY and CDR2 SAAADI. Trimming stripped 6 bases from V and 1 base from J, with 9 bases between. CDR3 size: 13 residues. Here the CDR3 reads CASRTDRNTEAFF. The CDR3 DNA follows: TGCGCCAGCAGGACGGACAGGAACACTGAAGCTTTCTTT.

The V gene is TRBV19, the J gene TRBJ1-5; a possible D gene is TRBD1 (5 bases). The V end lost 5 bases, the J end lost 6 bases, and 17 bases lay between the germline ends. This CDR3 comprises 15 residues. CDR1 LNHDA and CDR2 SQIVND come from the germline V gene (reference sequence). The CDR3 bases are TGTGCCAGTAGTCCAAGGGGTGGGCAGGGTCAGCCCCAGCATTTT. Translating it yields CASSPRGGQGQPQHF.

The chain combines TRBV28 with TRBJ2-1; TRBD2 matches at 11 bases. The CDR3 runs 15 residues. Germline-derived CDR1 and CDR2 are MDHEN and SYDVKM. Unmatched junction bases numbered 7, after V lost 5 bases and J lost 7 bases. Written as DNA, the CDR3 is TGTGCCAGCAGTCTTATCGCTAGCGGGAGGAATGAGCAGTTCTTC. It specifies CASSLIASGRNEQFF.

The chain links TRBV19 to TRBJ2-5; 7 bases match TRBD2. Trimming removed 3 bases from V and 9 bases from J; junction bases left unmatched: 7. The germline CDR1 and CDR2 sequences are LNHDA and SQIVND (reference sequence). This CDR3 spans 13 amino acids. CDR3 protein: CASSMGRAGAQYF. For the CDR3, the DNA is TGTGCCAGTAGTATGGGCCGGGCGGGGGCCCAGTACTTC.

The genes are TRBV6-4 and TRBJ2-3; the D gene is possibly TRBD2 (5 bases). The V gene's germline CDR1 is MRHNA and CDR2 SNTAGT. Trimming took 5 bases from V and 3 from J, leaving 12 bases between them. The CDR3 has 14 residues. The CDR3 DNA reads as TGTGCCAGCAGTCAAGGGAGAGCGACAGATACGCAGTATTTT. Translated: CASSQGRATDTQYF.

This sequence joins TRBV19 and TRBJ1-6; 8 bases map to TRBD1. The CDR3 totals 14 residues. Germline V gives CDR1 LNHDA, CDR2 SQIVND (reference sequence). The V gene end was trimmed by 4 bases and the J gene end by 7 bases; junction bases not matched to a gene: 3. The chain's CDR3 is CASSTTGDNSPLHF. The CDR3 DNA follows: TGTGCCAGTAGTACGACAGGGGACAATTCACCCCTCCACTTT.

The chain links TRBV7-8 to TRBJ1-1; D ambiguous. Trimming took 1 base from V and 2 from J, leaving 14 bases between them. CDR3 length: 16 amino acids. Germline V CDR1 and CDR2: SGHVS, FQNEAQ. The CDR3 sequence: CASSLGFRSLNTEAFF. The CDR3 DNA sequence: TGTGCCAGCAGCTTAGGTTTTAGGAGCCTAAACACTGAAGCTTTCTTT.

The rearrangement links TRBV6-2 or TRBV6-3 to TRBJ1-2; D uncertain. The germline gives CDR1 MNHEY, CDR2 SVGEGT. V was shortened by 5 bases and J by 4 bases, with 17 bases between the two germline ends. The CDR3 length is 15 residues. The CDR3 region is CASSPRGGAGYGYTF. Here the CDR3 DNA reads TGTGCCAGCAGTCCCCGGGGAGGAGCCGGCTATGGCTACACCTTC.

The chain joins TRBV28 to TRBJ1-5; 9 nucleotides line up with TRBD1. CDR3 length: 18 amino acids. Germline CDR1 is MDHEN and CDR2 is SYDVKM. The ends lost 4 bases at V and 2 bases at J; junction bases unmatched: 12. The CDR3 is CASSSRKKGQGGNQPQHF. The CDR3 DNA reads TGTGCCAGCAGTTCTCGTAAAAAGGGACAGGGCGGCAATCAGCCCCAGCATTTT.

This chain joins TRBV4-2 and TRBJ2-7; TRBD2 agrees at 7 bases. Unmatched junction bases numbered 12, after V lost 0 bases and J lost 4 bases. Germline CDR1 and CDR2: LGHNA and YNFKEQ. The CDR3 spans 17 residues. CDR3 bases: TGTGCCAGCAGCCAAGAGCTCACCACGACTAGCTTATACGAGCAGTACTTC. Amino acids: CASSQELTTTSLYEQYF.

CDR3 protein: CAGGIRLNYGYTF. The CDR3 nucleotides are TGTGCCGGGGGGATCAGACTTAACTATGGCTACACCTTC. The chain combines TRBV30 with TRBJ1-2, with a weak D call TRBD1 (5 bases). The CDR3 sequence is 13 residues long. Germline lookup yields CDR1 GTSNPN and CDR2 SVGIG (reference sequence). Trimming removed 8 bases at V and 1 base at J, with 14 bases between.

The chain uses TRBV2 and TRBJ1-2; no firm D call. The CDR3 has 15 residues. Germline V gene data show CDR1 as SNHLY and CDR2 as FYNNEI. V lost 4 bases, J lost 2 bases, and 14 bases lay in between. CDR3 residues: CASSATRVGNYGYTF. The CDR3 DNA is TGTGCCAGCAGTGCCACGAGGGTAGGGAACTATGGCTACACCTTC.

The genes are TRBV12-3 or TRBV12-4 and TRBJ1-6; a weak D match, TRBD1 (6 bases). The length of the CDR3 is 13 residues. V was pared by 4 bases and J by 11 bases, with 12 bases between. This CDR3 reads CASSSAGVAPLHF. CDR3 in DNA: TGTGCCAGCAGTTCCGCAGGGGTGGCACCCCTCCACTTT.

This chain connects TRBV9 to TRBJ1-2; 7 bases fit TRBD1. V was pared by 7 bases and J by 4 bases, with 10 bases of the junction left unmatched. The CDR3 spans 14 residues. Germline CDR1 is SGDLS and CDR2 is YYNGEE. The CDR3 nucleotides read TGTGCCAGCGCTCCACAGGGGCCCCGCTATGGCTACACCTTC. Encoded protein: CASAPQGPRYGYTF.